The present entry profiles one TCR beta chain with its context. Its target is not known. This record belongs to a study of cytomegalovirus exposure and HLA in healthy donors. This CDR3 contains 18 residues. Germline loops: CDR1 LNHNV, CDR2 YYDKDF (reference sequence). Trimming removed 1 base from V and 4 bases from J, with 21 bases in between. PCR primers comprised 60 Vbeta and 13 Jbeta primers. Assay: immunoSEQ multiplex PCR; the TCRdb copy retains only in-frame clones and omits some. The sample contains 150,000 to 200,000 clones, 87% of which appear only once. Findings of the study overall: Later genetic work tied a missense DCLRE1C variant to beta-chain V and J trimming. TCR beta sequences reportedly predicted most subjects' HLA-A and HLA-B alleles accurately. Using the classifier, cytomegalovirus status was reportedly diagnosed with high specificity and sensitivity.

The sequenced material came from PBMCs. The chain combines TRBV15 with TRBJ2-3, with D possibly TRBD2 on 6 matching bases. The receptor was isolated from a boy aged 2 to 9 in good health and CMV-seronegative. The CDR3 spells CATSRAASLRGGSDTQYF. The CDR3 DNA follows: TGTGCCACCAGCAGAGCGGCGAGCTTGCGGGGAGGTTCAGATACGCAGTATTTT.